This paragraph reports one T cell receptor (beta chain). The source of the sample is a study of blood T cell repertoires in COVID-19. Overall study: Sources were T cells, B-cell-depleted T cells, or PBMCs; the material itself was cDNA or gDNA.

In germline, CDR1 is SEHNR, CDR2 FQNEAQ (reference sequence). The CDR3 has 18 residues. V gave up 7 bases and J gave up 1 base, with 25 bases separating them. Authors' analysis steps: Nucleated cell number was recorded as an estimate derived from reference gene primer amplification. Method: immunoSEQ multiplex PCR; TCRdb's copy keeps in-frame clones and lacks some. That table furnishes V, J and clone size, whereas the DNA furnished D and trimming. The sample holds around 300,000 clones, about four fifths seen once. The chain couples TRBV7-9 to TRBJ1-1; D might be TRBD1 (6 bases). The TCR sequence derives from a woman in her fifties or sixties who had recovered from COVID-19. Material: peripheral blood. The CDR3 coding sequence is TGTGCCAGCACACAGGTGGGCAGGGGCCGGGTAGGGAACACTGAAGCTTTCTTT. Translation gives CASTQVGRGRVGNTEAFF. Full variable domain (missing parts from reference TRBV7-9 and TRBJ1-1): DTGVSQNPRHKITKRGQNVTFRCDPISEHNRLYWYRQTLGQGPEFLTYFQNEAQLEKSRLLSDRFSAERPKGSFSTLEIQRTEQGDSAMYLCASTQVGRGRVGNTEAFFGQGTRLTVV.